This T cell receptor beta chain was recorded in a study of blood T cells in healthy people across ages. The authors ran a second PCR of roughly 6 to 11 cycles using a sample-barcoded 5' primer and a J-beta primer mix. TCRdb re-derived calls from the 5' RACE reads in MiXCR, one entry per CDR3 protein. The sample lists hundreds of thousands of distinct CDR3 sequences, over 40% occurring once. In germline, CDR1 is SEHNR, CDR2 FQNEAQ (reference sequence). V lost 3 bases and J 6 bases, leaving 9 bases between the germline ends. The CDR3 contains 13 residues. The sample was blood. This chain joins TRBV7-9 and TRBJ1-5; D uncertain. This receptor was taken from a man older than 75 in good health. The CDR3 region is CASSFTDGQPQHF. CDR3 bases: TGTGCCAGCAGCTTTACGGACGGTCAGCCCCAGCATTTT.